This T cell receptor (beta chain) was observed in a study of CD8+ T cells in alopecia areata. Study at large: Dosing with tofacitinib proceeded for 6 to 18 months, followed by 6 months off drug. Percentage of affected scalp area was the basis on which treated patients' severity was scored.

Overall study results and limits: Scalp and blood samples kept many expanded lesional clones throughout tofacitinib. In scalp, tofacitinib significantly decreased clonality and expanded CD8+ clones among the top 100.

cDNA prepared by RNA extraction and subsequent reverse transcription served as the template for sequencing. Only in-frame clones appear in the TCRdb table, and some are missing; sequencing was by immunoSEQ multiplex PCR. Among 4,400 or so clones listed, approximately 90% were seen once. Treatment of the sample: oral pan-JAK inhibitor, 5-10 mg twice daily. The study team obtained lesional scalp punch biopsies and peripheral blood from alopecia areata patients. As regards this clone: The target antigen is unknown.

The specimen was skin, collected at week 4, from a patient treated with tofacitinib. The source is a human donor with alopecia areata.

The chain's CDR3 is CASSSEWDTQYF. In DNA form, the CDR3 reads TGTGCCAGCAGCTCAGAATGGGATACGCAGTATTTT. The V gene is TRBV9, the J gene TRBJ2-3, with D hard to call. Trimming pared 4 bases from V and 6 bases from J, leaving 9 bases between. Germline CDR1 SGDLS, CDR2 YYNGEE. The CDR3 length is 12 residues.